Listed below are T cell receptor beta chains from one sample, sequenced in a study of T cells in Graves' hyperthyroidism and ophthalmopathy. TCRdb re-derived calls from the multiplex PCR reads in MiXCR, one entry per CDR3 protein. The data contain more than 300,000 distinct CDR3 sequences, about 14% of them singletons. Sequenced: blood. These receptors were obtained from a woman aged 30 to 39 with Graves' ophthalmopathy. CDR3s include the opening cysteine and the closing phenylalanine or tryptophan. The D gene is left open where the match is weak. The listing skips clone size in some rows; elsewhere it reads once, few, many or a size class.

>many|TRBD1|TRBV28|TRBJ2-3|16
TGTGCCAGCAGTTTATTAGGGGACAGGGGCACAGATACGCAGTATTTT
CASSLLGDRGTDTQYF
>once|.|TRBV20-1|TRBJ1-5|16
TGCAGTGCCCTCCTCCGGACAGCTGGGGGCAATCAGCCCCAGCATTTT
CSALLRTAGGNQPQHF
>few|.|TRBV27|TRBJ2-7|14
TGTGCCAGCAGACAGAACAGGAGCTCCTACGAGCAGTACTTC
CASRQNRSSYEQYF
>.|.|TRBV7-6|TRBJ1-5|13
TGTGCCAGCAGCTTAGCCTGGGGACAGCCCCAGCATTTT
CASSLAWGQPQHF
>many|TRBD1|TRBV7-2|TRBJ2-3|19
TGTGCCAGCAGCCCCTTCCCTTCGACAGGGTCTTTATTTACAGATACGCAGTATTTT
CASSPFPSTGSLFTDTQYF
>few|.|TRBV24-1|TRBJ2-3|15
TGTGCCACCAGTGACCCCGGGTCAACCACAGATACGCAGTATTTT
CATSDPGSTTDTQYF
>many|.|TRBV6-1|TRBJ1-5|14
TGTGCCAGCAGAAAAACAGGGATCGATCAGCCCCAGCATTTT
CASRKTGIDQPQHF
>many|TRBD1|TRBV6-1|TRBJ2-7|15
TGTGCCAGCAGTCCCGACCGACAGGGCCCCTACGAGCAGTACTTC
CASSPDRQGPYEQYF
>many|.|TRBV12-3/TRBV12-4|TRBJ2-1|15
TGTGCCAGCAGTTCCTTAGCCCGGGTTCGCTATGAGCAGTTCTTC
CASSSLARVRYEQFF
>.|TRBD2|TRBV9|TRBJ2-2|16
TGTGCCAGCAGCGTAGTAGGCCTAGCGGACACCGGGGAGCTGTTTTTT
CASSVVGLADTGELFF
>many|.|TRBV24-1|TRBJ1-2|14
TGTGCCACCAGCTCGGAACATACTAACTATGGCTACACCTTC
CATSSEHTNYGYTF
>few|.|TRBV6-2/TRBV6-3|TRBJ2-1|15
TGTGCCAGCAGTAACGGGGCGGGGCCCTACAATGAGCAGTTCTTC
CASSNGAGPYNEQFF
>few|.|TRBV7-6|TRBJ2-1|17
TGTGCCAGCAGCTTAGCGAGGGACACTTTCTCCTACAATGAGCAGTTCTTC
CASSLARDTFSYNEQFF